This T cell receptor (beta chain) emerged from a study of shared clonotypes between healthy human individuals. What CD8 memory combined were CD45RO+ cells and CCR7-negative CD45RA+ TemRA cells. This was a deep-level run. Generated by immunoSEQ multiplex PCR, the TCRdb table keeps only in-frame clones and is missing some. The sample lists about 110,000 clones, about 63% occurring once. V lost 7 bases and J lost 4, with 16 bases in between. CDR3 length: 14 amino acids. Germline V lookup: CDR1 MDHEN, CDR2 SYDVKM. J is TRBJ1-1 and V is TRBV28; perhaps TRBD1 as D (5 bases). Sequenced input: memory CD8+ T cells sorted from blood. Subset reported: CD45RO+ cells pooled with CCR7-negative TemRA cells. The clonotype comes from a woman aged 25-40 years in good health. CDR3: CASTFWGLGTEAFF. CDR3 nucleotide sequence: TGTGCCAGCACCTTCTGGGGCCTGGGCACTGAAGCTTTCTTT. Looking up the rest from reference TRBV28 and TRBJ1-1 gives the full variable domain: DVKVTQSSRYLVKRTGEKVFLECVQDMDHENMFWYRQDPGLGLRLIYFSYDVKMKEKGDIPEGYSVSREKKERFSLILESASTNQTSMYLCASTFWGLGTEAFFGQGTRLTVV.